A single TCR beta chain is shown here with its context. It was with 60 Vbeta and 13 Jbeta primers that the PCR ran. Produced via immunoSEQ multiplex PCR; TCRdb's table is partial and in-frame only. The sample comprises about 67,000 clones, 68% of which are singletons, and 2% to 2.5% rests with the top ten. CDR3 length: 19 amino acids. V was clipped by 3 bases and J by 5 bases, with 25 bases between them. Per germline, CDR1 SGHVS and CDR2 FNYEAQ. This entry belongs to a study of cytomegalovirus exposure and HLA in healthy donors. The V gene is TRBV7-6, the J gene TRBJ2-2; the D gene is possibly TRBD1 (6 bases). This receptor was obtained from a woman between 25 and 40 years old in good health and CMV-seronegative. Sequenced sample: PBMCs. DNA of the CDR3: TGTGCCAGCAGCTTCGGGACATCGGCCGGATCCGCTGTTACCGGGGAGCTGTTTTTT. It encodes CASSFGTSAGSAVTGELFF.